Listed here are 9 T cell receptor beta chains from one sample, sequenced in a study of neurological immune-mediated disorders. TCRdb analysed the 5' RACE reads with MiXCR anew, one entry per CDR3 protein. The sample holds 75,000 to 85,000 distinct CDR3 sequences, roughly 18% seen once. The sequencing sample was made of PBMCs. Receptors were obtained from a woman aged 40-49 years in good health.

This clonotype was counted at least ten times. The chain combines TRBV7-2 with TRBJ2-3; TRBD2 is a possible D gene (7 bases). This CDR3 spans 15 amino acids. Germline CDR1 and CDR2: SGHTA and FQGNSA. V was pared by 6 bases and J by 6 bases, with 19 bases between. The CDR3 DNA sequence: TGTGCCAGCAGTTCCGTTGGGGGGGCTCTCGATACGCAGTATTTT. Translated: CASSSVGGALDTQYF.

There are many counts of this clonotype. This chain connects TRBV3-1 to TRBJ2-1; weak D call: TRBD2 (6 bases). V dropped 4 bases and J dropped 0 bases, with 16 bases sitting between them. Germline CDR1 and CDR2: LGHDT and YNNKEL (reference sequence). CDR3 length: 17 amino acids. CDR3 nucleotide sequence: TGTGCCAGCAGCCGAGTTCTAGGCGGGGCCTCCTACAATGAGCAGTTCTTC. This gives the protein CASSRVLGGASYNEQFF.

This clonotype appeared many times. The chain is built from TRBV29-1 and TRBJ2-2; 7 nucleotides agree with TRBD2. The CDR3 extends over 14 amino acids. V was pared by 3 bases and J by 6 bases, with 7 bases of the junction left unmatched. CDR1 SQVTM and CDR2 ANQGSEA come from the germline V gene. CDR3 in amino acids: CSVEGGGKSGELFF. In DNA form, the CDR3 reads TGCAGCGTTGAGGGCGGGGGAAAGTCCGGGGAGCTGTTTTTT.

In its sample, this clonotype was seen many times. The chain carries TRBV9 and TRBJ2-5; 11 positions match TRBD2. Looked up from germline, CDR1 is SGDLS and CDR2 is YYNGEE. This CDR3 comprises 16 residues. The V gene end was trimmed by 3 bases and the J gene end by 6 bases; junction bases not matched to a gene: 10. CDR3 nucleotides: TGTGCCAGCAGCGCCGATAGCGGGGGGGCCCTAAAGACCCAGTACTTC. Its protein is CASSADSGGALKTQYF.

This clonotype was recorded at least ten times. The rearrangement joins TRBV5-5 to TRBJ1-4; D may be TRBD1 (6 bases). Germline loops: CDR1 SGHKS, CDR2 YYEKEE (reference sequence). The CDR3 has 17 amino acids. Deletions cut 0 bases from V and 4 bases from J, with 16 bases between. As DNA, the CDR3 is TGTGCCAGCAGCTTGGCTCCGGGGGGCTCGGGTAATGAAAAACTGTTTTTT. Protein: CASSLAPGGSGNEKLFF.

Many counts were recorded for this clonotype. The rearrangement links TRBV20-1 to TRBJ1-1, with D hard to call. The CDR3 loop spans 11 amino acids. V gave up 7 bases and J gave up 2 bases, with 8 bases separating them. Germline CDR1 and CDR2: DFQATT and SNEGSKA (reference sequence). CDR3 region: CSVRGNTEAFF. CDR3 DNA sequence: TGCAGTGTAAGAGGAAACACTGAAGCTTTCTTT.

The CDR3 nucleotides read TGCGCCAGCAGCTTTGACGGTATTAAAGGGTACACTGAAGCTTTCTTT. It specifies CASSFDGIKGYTEAFF. The chain carries TRBV5-1 and TRBJ1-1; D unresolved. CDR1 and CDR2 from the germline V gene are SGHRS and YFSETQ. Between the trimmed V and J ends, which lost 2 bases and 3 bases, there was a span of 17 bases. The CDR3 covers 16 residues.

The gene calls are TRBV19 and TRBJ1-5, with a weak D call TRBD1 (5 bases). Trimming cost V 3 bases and J 4 bases, with 7 bases left between them. The CDR3 extends over 13 amino acids. Germline lookup yields CDR1 LNHDA and CDR2 SQIVND (reference sequence). The CDR3 nucleotides read TGTGCCAGTAGTATGGGGGGGAATCAGCCCCAGCATTTT. Translating gives CASSMGGNQPQHF.

The sample holds many counts of this clonotype. The gene calls are TRBV7-2 and TRBJ1-2; 10 bases are shared with TRBD1. The CDR3 is made up of 16 amino acids. Germline CDR1 is SGHTA and CDR2 is FQGNSA. With 4 bases clipped from V and 4 bases from J, the junction kept 9 bases outside the gene matches. CDR3 nucleotides: TGTGCCAGCAGCTCCCCCCGACAGGGGGCAAGCTATGGCTACACCTTC. Translation gives CASSSPRQGASYGYTF.